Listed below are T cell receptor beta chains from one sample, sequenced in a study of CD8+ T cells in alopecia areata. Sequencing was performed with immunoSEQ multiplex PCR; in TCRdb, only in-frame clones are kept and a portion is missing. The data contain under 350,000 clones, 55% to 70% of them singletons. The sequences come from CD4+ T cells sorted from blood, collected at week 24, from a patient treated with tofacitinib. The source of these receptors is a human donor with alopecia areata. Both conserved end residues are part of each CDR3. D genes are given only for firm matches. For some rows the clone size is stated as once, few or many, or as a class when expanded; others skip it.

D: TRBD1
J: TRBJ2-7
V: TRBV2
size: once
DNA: TGTGCCAGCAATCCCGGGACAGGGACCCACGAGCAGTACTTC
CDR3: CASNPGTGTHEQYF

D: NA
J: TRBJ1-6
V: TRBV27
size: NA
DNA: TGTGCCAGCAGTTTAACAGGGAGGGACTCACCCCTCCACTTT
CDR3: CASSLTGRDSPLHF

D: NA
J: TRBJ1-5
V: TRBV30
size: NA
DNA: TGTGCCTGGCAGGGCAAGAGCAATCAGCCCCAGCATTTT
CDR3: CAWQGKSNQPQHF

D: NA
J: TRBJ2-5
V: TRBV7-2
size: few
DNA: TGTGCCAGCAGCTTAGATCTAAACCAAGAGACCCAGTACTTC
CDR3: CASSLDLNQETQYF

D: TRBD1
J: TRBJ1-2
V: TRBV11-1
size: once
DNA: TGTGCCAGCAGCAAAGCAGGGGACAGATATTCTAGACATGGCTACACCTTC
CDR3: CASSKAGDRYSRHGYTF

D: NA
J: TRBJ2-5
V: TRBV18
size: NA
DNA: TGTGCCAGCTCACCCAGTATTGAGGAGACCCAGTACTTC
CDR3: CASSPSIEETQYF

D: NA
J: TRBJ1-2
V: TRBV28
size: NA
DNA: TGTGCCAGCAGTTTAAGCCAGAAACTCCACTATGGCTACACCTTC
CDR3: CASSLSQKLHYGYTF

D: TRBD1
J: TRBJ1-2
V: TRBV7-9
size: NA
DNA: TGTGCCAGCAGACCCGGGACAGCCTATGGCTACACCTTC
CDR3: CASRPGTAYGYTF

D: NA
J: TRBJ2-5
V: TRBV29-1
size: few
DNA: TGCAGCGTCGTCTCAGGGAGTGAGACCCAGTACTTC
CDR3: CSVVSGSETQYF

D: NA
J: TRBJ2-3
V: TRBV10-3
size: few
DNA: TGTGCCATCAGTGCGGGTGGCGGAGTTTATACGCAGTATTTT
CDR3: CAISAGGGVYTQYF

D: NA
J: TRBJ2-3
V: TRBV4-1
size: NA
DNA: TGCGCCAGCAGCCAAACGGTCCGAGAAGTAGATACGCAGTATTTT
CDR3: CASSQTVREVDTQYF

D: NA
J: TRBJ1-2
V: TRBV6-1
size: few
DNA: TGTGCCAGCAGTACCCCCGGGACGGCTTCCTATGGCTACACCTTC
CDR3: CASSTPGTASYGYTF

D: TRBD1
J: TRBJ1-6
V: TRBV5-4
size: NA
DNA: TGTGCCAGCACCAGAAGGGGGACAGTCAATTCACCCCTCCACTTT
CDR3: CASTRRGTVNSPLHF

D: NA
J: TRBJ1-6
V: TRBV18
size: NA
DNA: TGTGCCAGCTCACGGGGGCGTAATTCACCCCTCCACTTT
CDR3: CASSRGRNSPLHF

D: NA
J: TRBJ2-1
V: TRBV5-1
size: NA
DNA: TGCGCCAGCAGCCTCACGCCGCGGGTCAATGAGCAGTTCTTC
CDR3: CASSLTPRVNEQFF

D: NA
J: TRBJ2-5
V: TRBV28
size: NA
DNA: TGTGCCAGCAGGCCAATCGGGGGAGGAGAGACCCAGTACTTC
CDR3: CASRPIGGGETQYF

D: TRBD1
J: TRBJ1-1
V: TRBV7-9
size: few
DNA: TGTGCCAGCAGCTTCCCGACAGGGACCCTTCGAGCTTTCTTT
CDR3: CASSFPTGTLRAFF

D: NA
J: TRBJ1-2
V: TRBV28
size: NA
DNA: TGTGCCAGCAGTTTGTCCACCAACTATGGCTACACCTTC
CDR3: CASSLSTNYGYTF

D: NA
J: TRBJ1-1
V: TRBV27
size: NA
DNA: TGTGCCAGCAGTTCACGAATAAGACCTCTGAACACTGAAGCTTTCTTT
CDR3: CASSSRIRPLNTEAFF

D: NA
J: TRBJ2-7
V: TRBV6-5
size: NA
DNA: TGTGCCAGCAGTTACCCCCTTCGGGGTCAGTCCTACGAGCAGTACTTC
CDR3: CASSYPLRGQSYEQYF

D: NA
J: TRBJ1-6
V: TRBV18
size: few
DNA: TGTGCCAGCTCACCACGGGCGCAGTCACTGTCTAATTCACCCCTCCACTTT
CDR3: CASSPRAQSLSNSPLHF

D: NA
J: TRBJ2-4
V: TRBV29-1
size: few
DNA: TGCAGCGCCGGAGGGAGGGCCAAAAACATTCAGTACTTC
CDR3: CSAGGRAKNIQYF

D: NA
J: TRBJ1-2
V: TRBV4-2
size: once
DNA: TGTGCCAGCAGCCCTCGGGCCCCCCGGGACGATGGCTACACCTTC
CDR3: CASSPRAPRDDGYTF

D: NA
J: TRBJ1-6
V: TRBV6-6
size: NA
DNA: TGTGCCACCGCCCAGGGCAAGGATAATTCACCCCTCCACTTT
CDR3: CATAQGKDNSPLHF

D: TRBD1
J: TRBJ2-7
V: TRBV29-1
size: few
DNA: TGCAGCGTTGCGGCGAAACCGGGACAGGGAACCTACGAGCAGTACTTC
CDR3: CSVAAKPGQGTYEQYF

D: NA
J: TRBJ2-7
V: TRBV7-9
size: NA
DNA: TGTGCCAGCAGCACGCAGGGGGAGCAGTACTTC
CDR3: CASSTQGEQYF

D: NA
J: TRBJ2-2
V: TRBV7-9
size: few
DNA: TGTGCCAGCAGCTTAAGGGCCGGACCCGGTAACACCGGGGAGCTGTTTTTT
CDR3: CASSLRAGPGNTGELFF

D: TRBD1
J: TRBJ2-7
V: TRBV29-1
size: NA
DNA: TGCAGCGTTGAAGATGGGACAGCCTACGAGCAGTACTTC
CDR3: CSVEDGTAYEQYF

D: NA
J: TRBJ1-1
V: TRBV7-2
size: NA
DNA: TGTGCCAGCAGCCGAGACCCAGGGGTTATGGCTTTCTTT
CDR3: CASSRDPGVMAFF

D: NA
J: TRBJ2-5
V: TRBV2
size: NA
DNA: TGTGCCAGCAGTGCTGGGCAGGGCTGGCAAGAGACCCAGTACTTC
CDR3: CASSAGQGWQETQYF

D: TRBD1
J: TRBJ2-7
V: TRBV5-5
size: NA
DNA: TGTGCCAGCAGCTCGGCAAACGGACAGGGCCGAGGCGAGCAGTACTTC
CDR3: CASSSANGQGRGEQYF

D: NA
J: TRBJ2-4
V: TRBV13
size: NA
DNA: TGTGCCAGCAGCTCCAACAGGGACCCCACAAAAAACATTCAGTACTTC
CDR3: CASSSNRDPTKNIQYF

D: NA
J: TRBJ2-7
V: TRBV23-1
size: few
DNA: TGCGCCAGCACCTCCGGGACACAAGATTTCTACGAGCAGTACTTC
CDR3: CASTSGTQDFYEQYF

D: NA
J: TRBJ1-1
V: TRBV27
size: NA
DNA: TGTGCCAGCAGTTTATCCGGACAAGTGAAAGAGGGCACTGAAGCTTTCTTT
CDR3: CASSLSGQVKEGTEAFF

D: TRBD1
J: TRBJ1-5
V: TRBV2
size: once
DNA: TGTGCCAGCAGGGGACAGGGGGGCAATCAGCCCCAGCATTTT
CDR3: CASRGQGGNQPQHF

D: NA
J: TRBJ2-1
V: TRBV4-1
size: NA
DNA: TGCGCCAGCAGCCAACCACGACGGACCAATGAGCAGTTCTTC
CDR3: CASSQPRRTNEQFF

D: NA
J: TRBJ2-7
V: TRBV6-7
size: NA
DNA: TGTGCCAGCAGGAGACGCAGGGCCTACGAGCAGTACTTC
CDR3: CASRRRRAYEQYF

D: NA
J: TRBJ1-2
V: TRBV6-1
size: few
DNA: TGTGCCAGCAGTGAGGAGATCGACTATGGCTACACCTTC
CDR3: CASSEEIDYGYTF

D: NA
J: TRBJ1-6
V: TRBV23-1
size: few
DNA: TGCGCCAGCAGCAGGGGAGATTCACCCCTCCACTTT
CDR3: CASSRGDSPLHF

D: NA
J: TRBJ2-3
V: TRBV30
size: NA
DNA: TGTGCCTGGAGTGGGTTGGATACGCAGTATTTT
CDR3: CAWSGLDTQYF

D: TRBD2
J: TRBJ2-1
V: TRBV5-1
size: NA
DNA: TGCGCCAGCAGTCCGGGACTAGCGGGCAATGAGCAGTTCTTC
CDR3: CASSPGLAGNEQFF

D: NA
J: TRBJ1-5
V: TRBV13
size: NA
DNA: TGTGCCAGCAGCCTCCAGGGGATGGGGCAGCCCCAGCATTTT
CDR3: CASSLQGMGQPQHF

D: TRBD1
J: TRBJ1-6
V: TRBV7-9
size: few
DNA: TGTGCCAGCAGCCCGAGGACAGGGGGTACTTATAATTCACCCCTCCACTTT
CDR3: CASSPRTGGTYNSPLHF

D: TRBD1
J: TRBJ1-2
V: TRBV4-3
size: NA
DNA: TGCGCCAGCAGCCCAGACCGACAGGGTAACTATGGCTACACCTTC
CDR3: CASSPDRQGNYGYTF

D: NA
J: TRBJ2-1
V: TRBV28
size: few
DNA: TGTGCCAGCAGTTTTCCGGGTAGCTCCTACAATGAGCAGTTCTTC
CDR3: CASSFPGSSYNEQFF

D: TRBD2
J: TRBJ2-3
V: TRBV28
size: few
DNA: TGTGCCAGCGGGGACTACTCAGATACGCAGTATTTT
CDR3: CASGDYSDTQYF

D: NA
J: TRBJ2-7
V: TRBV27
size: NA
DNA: TGTGCCAGCAGCCCATCCTTCTCCTACGAGCAGTACTTC
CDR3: CASSPSFSYEQYF

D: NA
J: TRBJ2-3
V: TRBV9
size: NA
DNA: TGTGCCAGCAGCGTTTACTCAGATACGCAGTATTTT
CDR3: CASSVYSDTQYF

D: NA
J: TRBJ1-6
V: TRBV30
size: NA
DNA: TGTGCCTGGAGTGTGAATAATTCACCCCTCCACTTT
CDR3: CAWSVNNSPLHF

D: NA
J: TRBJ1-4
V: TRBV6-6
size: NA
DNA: TGTGCCAGCAGTTACTCGAGCAGGGAGTGGGATGAAAAACTGTTTTTT
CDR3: CASSYSSREWDEKLFF

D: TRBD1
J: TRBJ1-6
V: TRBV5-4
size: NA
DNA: TGTGCCAGCAGCAGGACAGGGGACAGTTCGCCCCTCCACTTT
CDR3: CASSRTGDSSPLHF

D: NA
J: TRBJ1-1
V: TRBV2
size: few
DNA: TGTGCCAGCAGCGCGGACAGGAACACTGAAGCTTTCTTT
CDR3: CASSADRNTEAFF

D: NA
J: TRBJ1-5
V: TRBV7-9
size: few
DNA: TGTGCCAGCAGCTTAGATACAGTTAGCAATCAGCCCCAGCATTTT
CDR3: CASSLDTVSNQPQHF

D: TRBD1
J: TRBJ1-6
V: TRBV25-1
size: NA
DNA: TGTGCCAGCAGTGGAGGCCCGGGACAGGCTAATTCACCCCTCCACTTT
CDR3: CASSGGPGQANSPLHF